The 22 T cell receptor beta chains below were found in one sample sequenced in a study of T cell responses to AZD1222 COVID-19 vaccine. The table came from immunoSEQ multiplex PCR; TCRdb's copy has only in-frame clones and leaves some out. The sample holds 200,000 to 250,000 clones; approximately 94% are singletons and the top ten take 1.7%. The sample in question was peripheral blood, obtained 28 days after the second dose of the MenACWY control vaccine. Receptor source: an adult who received the MenACWY meningococcal vaccine as a control.

This chain joins TRBV5-6 and TRBJ1-5; 7 nucleotides line up with TRBD1. The CDR3 is 13 residues long. Germline CDR1 reads SGHDT; CDR2 reads YYEEEE. V shed 2 bases and J 7 bases; nucleotides not matched to a gene: 3. CDR3 protein: CASSLGGGQPQHF. The CDR3 DNA reads TGTGCCAGCAGCTTAGGGGGCGGCCAGCCCCAGCATTTT.

The chain uses TRBV10-3 and TRBJ2-3; 8 bases align to TRBD2. Germline V lookup: CDR1 ENHRY, CDR2 SYGVKD. With V trimmed by 6 bases and J by 5 bases, 13 bases remained unmatched. This CDR3 is built from 16 residues. The CDR3 DNA reads TGTGCCATCAGCGCCTCCGGGACGGCGGGGGGAGATACGCAGTATTTT. Translating it yields CAISASGTAGGDTQYF.

The rearrangement joins TRBV10-3 to TRBJ2-7; TRBD2 agrees at 9 bases. The germline V gene has CDR1 ENHRY and CDR2 SYGVKD. The CDR3 totals 16 residues. Trimming at V came to 2 bases and at J to 1 base, leaving 6 bases not matched to a gene. The CDR3 reads CAISEPQRGVSYEQYF. The CDR3 DNA sequence: TGTGCCATCAGTGAGCCCCAGCGGGGGGTGTCCTACGAGCAGTACTTC.

The rearrangement uses TRBV5-5 and TRBJ2-1, with 7 bases matching TRBD1. Germline CDR1 SGHKS, CDR2 YYEKEE (reference sequence). The trim removed 3 bases at V and 9 bases at J, leaving 9 bases unmatched. The CDR3 spans 14 residues. Here the CDR3 reads CASSYVTGQVEQFF. The CDR3 DNA reads as TGTGCCAGCAGCTACGTGACAGGGCAGGTTGAGCAGTTCTTC.

The V and J genes are TRBV3-1 (or the pseudogene TRBV3-2) and TRBJ2-1; 11 bases agree with TRBD2. The CDR3 totals 16 residues. The V gene's germline CDR1 is LGHDT and CDR2 YNNKEL (reference sequence). The junction had 11 bases not matched to a gene; V was cut back by 6 bases and J by 7 bases. The CDR3 loop reads CASRRTSGSNWNEQFF. DNA of the CDR3: TGTGCCAGCAGACGGACTAGCGGGTCCAATTGGAATGAGCAGTTCTTC.

The rearrangement joins TRBV7-9 to TRBJ2-7; either TRBD1 or TRBD2 may fit D (6 bases each). CDR1 and CDR2 from the germline V gene are SEHNR and FQNEAQ (reference sequence). The ends were cut back, 0 bases at V and 5 bases at J, with 14 bases in the middle. The CDR3 is 15 residues long. The CDR3 is CASSLAGGAAHEQYF. Here the CDR3 DNA reads TGTGCCAGCAGCTTAGCGGGGGGCGCGGCCCACGAGCAGTACTTC.

The chain carries TRBV5-4 and TRBJ1-6; no definite D call. Trimming took off 3 bases at V and 5 bases at J, with 9 bases between the two ends. CDR3 size: 14 residues. CDR1 and CDR2 (germline): SGHNT, YYREEE (reference sequence). The DNA for the CDR3 is TGTGCCAGCAGCTCGGGGATAGATAATTCACCCCTCCACTTT. It yields the protein CASSSGIDNSPLHF. The full variable domain, in which reference TRBV5-4 and TRBJ1-6 provide the parts outside the CDR3, is ETGVTQSPTHLIKTRGQQVTLRCSSQSGHNTVSWYQQALGQGPQFIFQYYREEENGRGNFPPRFSGLQFPNYSSELNVNALELDDSALYLCASSSGIDNSPLHFGNGTRLTVT.

V gene TRBV2 combines with J gene TRBJ1-1; D gene uncertain. V was cut by 1 base and J by 0 bases, with 6 bases left in between. Per the germline V gene, CDR1 is SNHLY and CDR2 is FYNNEI. The CDR3 consists of 14 residues. In DNA, the CDR3 is TGTGCCAGCAGTGAAGGTGCGATGAACACTGAAGCTTTCTTT. It encodes CASSEGAMNTEAFF.

V is TRBV18 and J is TRBJ1-2; tentative D call: TRBD1 (6 bases). This CDR3 is 15 amino acids long. Trimming stripped 5 bases from V and 5 bases from J, with 18 bases between. The germline V gene has CDR1 KGHSH and CDR2 LQKENI. Here the CDR3 reads CASSTLQGQQYGYTF. The DNA for the CDR3 is TGTGCCAGCTCAACCCTTCAGGGACAACAGTATGGCTACACCTTC.

The chain employs TRBV5-4 and TRBJ2-1; 10 positions match TRBD2. The CDR3 runs 17 residues. V lost 4 bases to trimming and J lost 9 bases; unmatched junction nucleotides: 16. The germline V gene encodes CDR1 SGHNT and CDR2 YYREEE (reference sequence). CDR3 amino acids: CASSPGLTSGSGGEQFF. DNA of the CDR3: TGTGCCAGCAGCCCGGGATTGACTAGCGGGTCCGGGGGTGAGCAGTTCTTC.

The V gene is TRBV28, the J gene TRBJ1-3, with D perhaps matching TRBD1 (6 bases). The CDR3 is 15 residues long. V was trimmed by 6 bases and J by 0 bases, leaving 12 bases between them. Per the germline V gene, CDR1 is MDHEN and CDR2 is SYDVKM. The CDR3 is CASRVDRSSGNTIYF. CDR3 bases: TGTGCCAGCAGGGTTGACAGGTCCTCTGGAAACACCATATATTTT.

V gene TRBV21-1 combines with J gene TRBJ1-5. TRBV21-1 is termed a pseudogene. This CDR3 is built from 14 residues. Here the CDR3 DNA reads TGTGCCAGCAACCGATGGGAGGGAAGTACGGCCCAGCATTTT. It is translated as CASNRWEGSTAQHF.

This sequence joins TRBV28 and TRBJ1-4; D ambiguous. This CDR3 is 13 amino acids long. Germline-derived CDR1 and CDR2 are MDHEN and SYDVKM. V was trimmed by 6 bases and J by 4 bases, leaving 9 bases between them. CDR3 protein: CASSTVLNEKLFF. CDR3 DNA sequence: TGTGCCAGCAGCACGGTGCTTAATGAAAAACTGTTTTTT.

This clone was seen a handful of times. The J gene is TRBJ1-6, the V gene TRBV14, with 7 bases fitting TRBD1. The CDR3 totals 16 residues. Looked up from germline, CDR1 is SGHDN and CDR2 is FVKESK. The trim removed 5 bases at V and 0 bases at J, leaving 4 bases unmatched. CDR3 sequence: CASSAGQFSYNSPLHF. The CDR3 coding sequence is TGTGCCAGCAGCGCGGGACAGTTCTCCTATAATTCACCCCTCCACTTT.

This chain links TRBV28 with TRBJ1-4, with 10 bases fitting TRBD1. Looked up from germline, CDR1 is MDHEN and CDR2 is SYDVKM. V gave up 5 bases and J gave up 7 bases; unmatched junction bases: 7. The CDR3 totals 15 residues. The CDR3, as DNA: TGTGCCAGCAGTACGAGGACAGGGGGTTCTGAAAAACTGTTTTTT. Translated, it gives CASSTRTGGSEKLFF.

This clone was recorded only once. The gene calls are TRBV28 and TRBJ1-5; D not resolved. Germline values: CDR1 MDHEN, CDR2 SYDVKM. The CDR3 is made up of 12 amino acids. The germline V and J ends were trimmed by 5 bases and 5 bases, with 7 bases remaining between them. This chain's CDR3 is CASSLSDQPQHF. The CDR3 bases are TGTGCCAGCAGTCTCTCCGATCAGCCCCAGCATTTT.

The chain joins TRBV28 to TRBJ2-5; TRBD1 matches 7 bases. V lost 4 bases to trimming and J lost 2 bases; unmatched junction nucleotides: 4. CDR3 length equals 14 residues. Germline CDR1 is MDHEN and CDR2 is SYDVKM. CDR3 sequence (DNA): TGTGCCAGCAGTTATCAACAGGGGCAAGAGACCCAGTACTTC. Translated: CASSYQQGQETQYF. The full variable domain, completed using reference TRBV28 and TRBJ2-5, is DVKVTQSSRYLVKRTGEKVFLECVQDMDHENMFWYRQDPGLGLRLIYFSYDVKMKEKGDIPEGYSVSREKKERFSLILESASTNQTSMYLCASSYQQGQETQYFGPGTRLLVL.

J is TRBJ2-5 and V is TRBV18; D perhaps matches TRBD1 (6 bases). In germline, CDR1 is KGHSH, CDR2 LQKENI. The CDR3 extends over 13 amino acids. Trimming shortened V by 2 bases and J by 3 bases, and 7 bases separated the two germline ends. The CDR3 loop is CASSPRTEETQYF. The DNA of the CDR3 is TGTGCCAGCTCACCAAGGACAGAAGAGACCCAGTACTTC. The full variable domain, with the rest looked up from reference TRBV18 and TRBJ2-5, is NAGVMQNPRHLVRRRGQEARLRCSPMKGHSHVYWYRQLPEEGLKFMVYLQKENIIDESGMPKERFSAEFPKEGPSILRIQQVVRGDSAAYFCASSPRTEETQYFGPGTRLLVL.

The chain carries TRBV1 and TRBJ2-3; the table's D call of TRBD2 was not tested on the DNA. TRBV1 is recorded as a pseudogene. This CDR3 is 18 amino acids long. In DNA, the CDR3 is TGCACCAGCAGCCAAGAACCGTCGACTAGCGGGAGCACAGATACGCAGTATTTT. Translation gives CTSSQEPSTSGSTDTQYF.

This sequence joins TRBV6-6 and TRBJ1-5; weak D call: TRBD1 (6 bases). The CDR3 has 17 residues. V was trimmed by 5 bases and J by 2 bases, leaving 19 bases between them. In germline, CDR1 is MNHNY, CDR2 SVGAGI (reference sequence). The CDR3 region has the DNA TGTGCCAGCAGTCAACCTACAGGGCGGAGGGGCAATCAGCCCCAGCATTTT. Protein product: CASSQPTGRRGNQPQHF.

The rearrangement joins TRBV12-3 or TRBV12-4 to TRBJ2-1; 10 nucleotides align to TRBD2. V was pared by 7 bases and J by 7 bases, with 1 base of the junction left unmatched. The CDR3 has 12 amino acids. The CDR3 loop reads CASTSGGNEQFF. The CDR3 DNA sequence: TGTGCCAGCACTAGCGGGGGAAATGAGCAGTTCTTC.

As DNA, the CDR3 is TGTGCCAGCAGCTCCGGGACGGTGACCTACGAGCAGTACTTC. As protein: CASSSGTVTYEQYF. The chain recombines TRBV5-4 with TRBJ2-7, with D perhaps being TRBD1 or TRBD2 (5 bases each). Trimming took 3 bases from V and 2 from J, leaving 12 bases between them. Looked up from germline, CDR1 is SGHNT and CDR2 is YYREEE (reference sequence). The CDR3 contains 14 residues.